This T cell receptor (beta chain) was recovered during a study of T cell changes during pregnancy in multiple sclerosis. TCRdb keeps only in-frame clones here, not all; method: immunoSEQ multiplex PCR. The table has more than 65,000 clones, about 91% seen once. CDR1 and CDR2 (germline): SGHRS, YFSETQ. With V trimmed by 0 bases and J by 3 bases, 4 bases remained unmatched. The CDR3 covers 15 residues. The sequence came from a female donor with multiple sclerosis, enrolled in a pregnancy study. Sequenced here: peripheral blood, sampled in the first trimester of pregnancy. V gene TRBV5-1 combines with J gene TRBJ1-1, with 8 positions matching TRBD1. CDR3 loop: CASSLVAQGDTEAFF. CDR3 DNA: TGCGCCAGCAGCTTGGTGGCACAGGGGGACACTGAAGCTTTCTTT.